The 9 T cell receptor beta chains below come from one sample, sequenced in a study of vaccination and CD4 T cells after COVID-19. Via MiXCR, TCRdb re-called the PCR reads, giving one row per CDR3 protein. Of some 15,000 distinct CDR3 sequences in the sample, around 69% were seen once. The sequences come from CD4+ T cells from blood, collected after SARS-CoV-2 vaccination. The receptors were gathered from a human donor who had recovered from COVID-19.

The genes are TRBV6-1 and TRBJ2-1; TRBD2 agrees at 16 bases. In germline, CDR1 is MNHNS, CDR2 SASEGT. The V gene end was trimmed by 5 bases and the J gene end by 12 bases; junction bases not matched to a gene: 7. The CDR3 runs 15 residues. The CDR3 region has the DNA TGTGCCAGCAGTATCTCCGGGACTAGCGGGAGGGGGCAGTTCTTC. Translating it yields CASSISGTSGRGQFF.

The genes are TRBV28 and TRBJ1-2, with 9 positions matching TRBD1. CDR1 MDHEN and CDR2 SYDVKM come from the germline V gene. V lost 5 bases and J lost 4; bases outside the gene matches: 8. CDR3 size: 15 residues. CDR3 sequence: CASSPYRGRFYGYTF. CDR3 nucleotides: TGTGCCAGCAGTCCCTACAGGGGGCGCTTCTATGGCTACACCTTC.

This rearrangement joins TRBV20-1 to TRBJ2-7; D remains ambiguous. V lost 5 bases to trimming and J lost 5 bases, with 13 bases between them. The CDR3 sequence is 12 residues long. From germline, CDR1 is DFQATT and CDR2 SNEGSKA (reference sequence). For the CDR3, the DNA is TGCAGTGCTCCACCTTTTGGTAACGAGCAGTACTTC. It codes for CSAPPFGNEQYF.

The rearrangement links TRBV6-1 to TRBJ2-5; the match to TRBD1 covers 7 bases. The CDR3 extends over 13 amino acids. V lost 6 bases to trimming and J lost 7 bases; unmatched junction nucleotides: 8. Germline CDR1 MNHNS, CDR2 SASEGT. This CDR3 reads CASRNNRGGTQYF. CDR3 sequence (DNA): TGTGCCAGCAGGAACAACAGGGGCGGGACCCAGTACTTC.

The chain carries TRBV20-1 and TRBJ1-1, with D unclear. CDR1 and CDR2 from the germline V gene are DFQATT and SNEGSKA (reference sequence). Deletions cut 0 bases from V and 1 base from J, with 9 bases between. This CDR3 is 14 amino acids long. The CDR3 protein is CSARDGTANTEAFF. The DNA of the CDR3 is TGCAGTGCTAGAGATGGTACGGCGAACACTGAAGCTTTCTTT.

The chain couples TRBV30 to TRBJ1-2, with TRBD1 matching over 8 bases. The CDR3 has 15 amino acids. Germline values: CDR1 GTSNPN, CDR2 SVGIG (reference sequence). V was pared by 4 bases and J by 2 bases, with 9 bases of the junction left unmatched. The CDR3 nucleotides read TGTGCCTGGAAGGGGACAGGCCTTCTAAACTATGGCTACACCTTC. The encoded protein is CAWKGTGLLNYGYTF.

The chain has TRBV6-4 and TRBJ2-5; maybe TRBD2 (5 bases). CDR3 size: 17 residues. CDR1 is MRHNA, CDR2 SNTAGT, per germline. With 7 bases removed from V and 0 bases from J, the gap between germline ends came to 21 bases. CDR3 in amino acids: CASNRLKAETDQETQYF. CDR3 DNA: TGTGCCAGCAACCGACTAAAAGCGGAAACCGACCAAGAGACCCAGTACTTC.

This chain uses TRBV12-3 or TRBV12-4 with TRBJ2-2, with D hard to call. Trimming stripped 7 bases from V and 1 base from J, with 7 bases between. The CDR3 length is 13 residues. The CDR3, as DNA: TGTGCCAGCACCCCCTGGAACACCGGGGAGCTGTTTTTT. This codes for CASTPWNTGELFF.

The chain uses TRBV5-1 and TRBJ1-5, with D possibly being TRBD1 (6 bases). The CDR3 is 13 amino acids. Germline-derived CDR1 and CDR2 are SGHRS and YFSETQ. Between the trimmed V and J ends, which lost 5 bases and 4 bases, there was a span of 10 bases. CDR3 nucleotide sequence: TGCGCCAGCAGGAGGGGGGCTAATCAGCCCCAGCATTTT. Translation: CASRRGANQPQHF.